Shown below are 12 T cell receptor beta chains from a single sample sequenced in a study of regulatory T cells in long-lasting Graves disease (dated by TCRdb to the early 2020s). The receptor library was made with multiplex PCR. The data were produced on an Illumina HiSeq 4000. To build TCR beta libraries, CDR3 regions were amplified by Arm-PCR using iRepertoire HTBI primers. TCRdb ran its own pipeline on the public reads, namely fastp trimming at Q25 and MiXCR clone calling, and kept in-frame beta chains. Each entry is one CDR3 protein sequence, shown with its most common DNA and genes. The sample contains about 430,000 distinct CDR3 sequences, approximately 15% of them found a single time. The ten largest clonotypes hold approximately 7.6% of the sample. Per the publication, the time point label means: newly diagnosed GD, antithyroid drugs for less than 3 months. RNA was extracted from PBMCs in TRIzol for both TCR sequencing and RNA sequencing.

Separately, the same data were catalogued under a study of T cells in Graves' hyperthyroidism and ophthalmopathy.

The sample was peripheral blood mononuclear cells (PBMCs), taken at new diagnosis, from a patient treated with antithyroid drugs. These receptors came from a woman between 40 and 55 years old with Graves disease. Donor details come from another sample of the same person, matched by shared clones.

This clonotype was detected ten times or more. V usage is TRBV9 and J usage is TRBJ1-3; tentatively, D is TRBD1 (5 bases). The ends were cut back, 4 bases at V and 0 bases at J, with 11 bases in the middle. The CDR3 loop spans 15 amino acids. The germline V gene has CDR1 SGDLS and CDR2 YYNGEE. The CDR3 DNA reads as TGTGCCAGCAGCACCGGGGGTATCTCTGGAAACACCATATATTTT. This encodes CASSTGGISGNTIYF.

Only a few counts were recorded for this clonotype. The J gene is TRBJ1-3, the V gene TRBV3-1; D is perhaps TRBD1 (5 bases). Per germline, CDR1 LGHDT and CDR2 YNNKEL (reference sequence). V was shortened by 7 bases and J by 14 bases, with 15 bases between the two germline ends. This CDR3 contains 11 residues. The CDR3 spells CASTLGRDLYF. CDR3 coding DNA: TGTGCCAGCACCCTTGGCCGGGACTTATATTTT.

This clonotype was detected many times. CDR3 bases: TGTGCCAGCAGACCGGACAGGGGGCGAAAAGGTGGTGGCTACACCTTC. Protein product: CASRPDRGRKGGGYTF. The rearrangement uses TRBV27 and TRBJ1-2, with 11 nucleotides matching TRBD1. With V trimmed by 6 bases and J by 7 bases, 13 bases remained unmatched. The CDR3 covers 16 residues. CDR1 and CDR2 (germline): MNHEY, SMNVEV (reference sequence).

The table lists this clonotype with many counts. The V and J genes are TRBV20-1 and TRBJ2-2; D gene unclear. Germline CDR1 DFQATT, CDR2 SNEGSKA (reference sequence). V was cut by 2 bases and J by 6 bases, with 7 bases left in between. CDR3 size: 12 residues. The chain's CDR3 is CSARPDSGELFF. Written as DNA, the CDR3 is TGCAGTGCTAGACCTGACTCCGGGGAGCTGTTTTTT.

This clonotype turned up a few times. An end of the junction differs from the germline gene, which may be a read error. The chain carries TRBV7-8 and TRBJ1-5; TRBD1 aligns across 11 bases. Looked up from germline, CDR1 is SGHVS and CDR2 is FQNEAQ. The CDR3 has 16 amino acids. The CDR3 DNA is TGTGCCAGCAGCCCCCGGGACAGGGGGTACAATCAGCCCCATCATTTT. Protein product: CASSPRDRGYNQPHHF.

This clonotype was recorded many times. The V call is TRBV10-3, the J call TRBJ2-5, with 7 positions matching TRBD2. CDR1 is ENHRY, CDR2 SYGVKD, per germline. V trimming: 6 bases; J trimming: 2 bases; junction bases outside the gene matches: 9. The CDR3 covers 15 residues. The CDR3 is CAISRGVGNQETQYF. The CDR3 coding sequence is TGTGCCATCAGCCGGGGGGTAGGAAATCAAGAGACCCAGTACTTC.

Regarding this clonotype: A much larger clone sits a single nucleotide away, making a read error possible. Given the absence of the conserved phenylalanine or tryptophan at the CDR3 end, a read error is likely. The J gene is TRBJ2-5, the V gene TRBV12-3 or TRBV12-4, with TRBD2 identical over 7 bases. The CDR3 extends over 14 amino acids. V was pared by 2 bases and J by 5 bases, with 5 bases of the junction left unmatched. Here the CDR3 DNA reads TGTGCCAGCAGTTTAAGGGAGGGCGGCGAGACCCAGTACTCC. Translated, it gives CASSLREGGETQYS.

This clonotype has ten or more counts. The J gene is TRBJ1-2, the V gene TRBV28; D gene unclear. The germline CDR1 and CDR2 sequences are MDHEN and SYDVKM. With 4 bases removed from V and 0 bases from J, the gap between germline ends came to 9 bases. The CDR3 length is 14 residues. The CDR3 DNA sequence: TGTGCCAGCAGTTCTCACATCGCTAACTATGGCTACACCTTC. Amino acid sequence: CASSSHIANYGYTF.

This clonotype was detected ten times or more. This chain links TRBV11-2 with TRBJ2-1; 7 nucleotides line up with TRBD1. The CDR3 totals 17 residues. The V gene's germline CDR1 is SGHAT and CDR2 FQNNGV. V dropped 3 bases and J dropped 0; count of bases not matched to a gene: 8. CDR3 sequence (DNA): TGTGCCAGCAGCTTTTTTCCCCGGGACAGCTCCTACAATGAGCAGTTCTTC. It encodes CASSFFPRDSSYNEQFF.

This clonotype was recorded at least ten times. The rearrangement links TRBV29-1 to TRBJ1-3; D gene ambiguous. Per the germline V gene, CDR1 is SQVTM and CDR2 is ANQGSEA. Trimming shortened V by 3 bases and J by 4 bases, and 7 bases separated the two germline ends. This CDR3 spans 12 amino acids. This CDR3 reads CSVDLGGNTIYF. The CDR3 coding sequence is TGCAGCGTTGATTTAGGGGGAAACACCATATATTTT.

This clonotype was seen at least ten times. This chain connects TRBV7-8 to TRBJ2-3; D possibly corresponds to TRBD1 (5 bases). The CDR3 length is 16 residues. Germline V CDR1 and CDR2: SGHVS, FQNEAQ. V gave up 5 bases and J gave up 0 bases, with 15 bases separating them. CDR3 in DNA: TGTGCCAGCAGCCTTCGCTCGACAGCCAGCACAGATACGCAGTATTTT. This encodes CASSLRSTASTDTQYF.

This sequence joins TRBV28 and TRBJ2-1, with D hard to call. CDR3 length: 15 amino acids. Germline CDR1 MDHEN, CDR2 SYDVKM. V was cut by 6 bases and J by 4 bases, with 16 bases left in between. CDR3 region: CASSYIQSGYNEQFF. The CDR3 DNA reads TGTGCCAGCAGCTATATTCAGTCAGGATACAATGAGCAGTTCTTC.